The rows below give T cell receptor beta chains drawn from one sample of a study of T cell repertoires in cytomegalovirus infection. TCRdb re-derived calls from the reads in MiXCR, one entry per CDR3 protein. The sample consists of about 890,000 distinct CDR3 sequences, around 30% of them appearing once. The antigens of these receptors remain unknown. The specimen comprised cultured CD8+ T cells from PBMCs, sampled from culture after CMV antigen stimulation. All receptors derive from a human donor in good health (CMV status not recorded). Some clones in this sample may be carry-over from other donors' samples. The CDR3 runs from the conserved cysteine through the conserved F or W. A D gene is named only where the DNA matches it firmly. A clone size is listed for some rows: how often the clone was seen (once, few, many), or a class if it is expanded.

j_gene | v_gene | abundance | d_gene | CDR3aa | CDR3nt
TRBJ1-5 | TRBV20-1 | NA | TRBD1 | CSASEGRGLGQPQHF | TGCAGTGCTAGTGAGGGCAGGGGGCTGGGTCAGCCCCAGCATTTT
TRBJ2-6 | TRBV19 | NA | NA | CASSIFSSLSGANVLTF | TGTGCCAGTAGTATTTTCTCGTCGCTCTCTGGGGCCAACGTCCTGACTTTC
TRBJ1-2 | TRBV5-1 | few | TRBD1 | CASSLGDSGYTF | TGCGCCAGCAGCTTAGGGGACAGTGGCTACACCTTC
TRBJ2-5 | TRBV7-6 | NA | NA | CASSLVWGEETQYF | TGTGCCAGCAGCTTAGTATGGGGCGAAGAGACCCAGTACTTC
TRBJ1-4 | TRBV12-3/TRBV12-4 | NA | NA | CASSGGEGTNEKLFF | TGTGCCAGCAGCGGGGGGGAGGGGACTAATGAAAAACTGTTTTTT
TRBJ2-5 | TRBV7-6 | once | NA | CASTSVAGSETQYF | TGTGCTAGCACCTCGGTGGCGGGGTCAGAGACCCAGTACTTC
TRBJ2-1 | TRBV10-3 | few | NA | CAIRPDSSYNEQFF | TGTGCCATCCGTCCAGATAGCTCCTACAATGAGCAGTTCTTC
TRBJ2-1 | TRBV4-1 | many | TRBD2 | CASSQTSGGPSYPYNEQFF | TGCGCCAGCAGCCAAACTAGCGGGGGGCCCTCCTACCCCTACAATGAGCAGTTCTTC
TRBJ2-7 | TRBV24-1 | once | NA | CATSDLGRKGQYF | TGTGCCACCAGTGATTTAGGGCGAAAAGGGCAGTACTTC
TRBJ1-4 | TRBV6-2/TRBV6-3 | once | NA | CASQEGVGDYEKLFF | TGTGCCAGCCAGGAGGGTGTCGGTGACTATGAAAAACTGTTTTTT
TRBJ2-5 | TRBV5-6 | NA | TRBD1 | CASSLGTGIWKTQYF | TGTGCCAGCAGCTTAGGGACAGGGATTTGGAAGACCCAGTACTTC